This entry describes one T cell receptor (beta chain). Its antigen is still unknown. A 5'RACE template-switching step, the method used to make TCR cDNA, added a universal primer site and UMIs. TCRdb called the 5' RACE reads again in MiXCR, with one record for every CDR3 protein. The sample has 500,000 to 550,000 distinct CDR3 sequences; 20% to 25% are singletons. This sample is part of a study of T cells after yellow fever vaccination. The study, taken as a whole, reports: Abundant contaminating clonotypes from the bulk population could appear in FACS-sorted repertoires.

The source material was PBMCs, sampled approximately 20 days after the first yellow fever vaccination. The sequence came from a man younger than 30 who received the YFV17D yellow fever vaccine.

The CDR3 region is CASSLGTGSAKNIQYF. The DNA of the CDR3 is TGTGCCAGCAGCCTAGGGACAGGGTCAGCCAAAAACATTCAGTACTTC. The V call is TRBV9, the J call TRBJ2-4, with 9 bases identical to TRBD1. Germline-derived CDR1 and CDR2 are SGDLS and YYNGEE. The V segment lost 4 bases and the J segment 0 bases; nucleotides outside the gene matches: 5. The CDR3 totals 16 residues. The variable domain in full, with the rest retrieved from reference TRBV9 and TRBJ2-4, is DSGVTQTPKHLITATGQRVTLRCSPRSGDLSVYWYQQSLDQGLQFLIQYYNGEERAKGNILERFSAQQFPDLHSELNLSSLELGDSALYFCASSLGTGSAKNIQYFGAGTRLSVL.